The rows below give T cell receptor beta chains drawn from one sample of a study of CD8 T cells in ankylosing spondylitis. TCRdb called the 5' RACE reads again in MiXCR, with one record for every CDR3 protein. The sample includes around 280,000 distinct CDR3 sequences, 15% to 25% of them seen just once. Sequencing used blood, either unsorted or a sorted T cell fraction (not recorded which). The receptors here all came from a male donor with ankylosing spondylitis or in good health (not recorded which). Each CDR3 is given with its conserved first and last residue. D genes are given only for firm matches. Clone sizes are given selectively: once, few, many, or a class where the clone is expanded.

V gene	J gene	clone size	CDR3 length	D gene	CDR3 DNA	CDR3 protein
TRBV5-1	TRBJ1-4	few	14	TRBD1	TGCGCCAGCAGCTCGGGACAGGAAAATGAAAAACTGTTTTTT	CASSSGQENEKLFF
TRBV6-5	TRBJ2-3	many	15	NA	TGTGCCAGCAGTTACGGAACGGGGCTCACAGATACGCAGTATTTT	CASSYGTGLTDTQYF
TRBV4-2	TRBJ1-1	NA	13	NA	TGTGCCAGCAGCCAAGGCGCGGCCCTTAAACCCCCATTT	CASSQGAALKPPF
TRBV3-1	TRBJ1-5	few	14	NA	TGTGCCAGCAGCCAAGTTACAGGGAGACAGCCCCAGCATTTT	CASSQVTGRQPQHF
TRBV12-3/TRBV12-4	TRBJ1-3	many	14	TRBD1	TGTGCCAGCAGTACCTCAGGGGGCGTGGACACCATATATTTT	CASSTSGGVDTIYF
TRBV27	TRBJ1-6	few	16	NA	TGTGCCAGCAGTTTAGGGAGGGGCTCCTATAATTCACCCCTCCACTTT	CASSLGRGSYNSPLHF
TRBV6-1	TRBJ1-4	few	14	NA	TGTGCCAGCAGTGGGACGCGAATGGCTGGAAAACTGTTTTTT	CASSGTRMAGKLFF
TRBV12-3/TRBV12-4	TRBJ1-5	few	15	TRBD1	TGTGCCAGCAGCCGACAGGGGACTAGCAATCAGCCCCAGCATTTT	CASSRQGTSNQPQHF
TRBV12-3/TRBV12-4	TRBJ2-5	many	12	NA	TGTGCCAGCAGCATAGCTGGGGAGACCCAGTACTTC	CASSIAGETQYF
TRBV9	TRBJ2-5	few	15	NA	TGTGCCAGCAGCGTAGTACCCCAACTCCAAGAGACCCAGTACTTC	CASSVVPQLQETQYF
TRBV18	TRBJ2-1	few	15	NA	TGTGCCAGCTCACCCCGGACCCTTTCCTACAATGAGCAGTTCTTC	CASSPRTLSYNEQFF
TRBV11-2	TRBJ2-1	NA	16	NA	TGTGCCAGCAGCCAGGGGTGGGGAAACTCCTACAATGAGCAGTTCTTC	CASSQGWGNSYNEQFF
TRBV7-8	TRBJ1-1	NA	13	NA	TGTGCCAGCAGCTTAGGGCTAGGAGGGGGAGCTTTCTTT	CASSLGLGGGAFF
TRBV7-8	TRBJ2-1	NA	15	TRBD1	TGTGCCAGCAGCCGGGACAGGGGGACCTACAATGAGCAGTTCTTC	CASSRDRGTYNEQFF
TRBV20-1	TRBJ2-1	NA	13	NA	TGCAGTGCCGGCGGGGGCAACCACGATGAGCAGTTCTTC	CSAGGGNHDEQFF
TRBV2	TRBJ2-1	few	18	NA	TGTGCCAGCAGTGAAACCTGGAAACTACGGGGAACCTACAATGAGCAGTTCTTC	CASSETWKLRGTYNEQFF